This passage covers 25 T cell receptor beta chains from one sample sequenced in a study of blood T cell repertoires in COVID-19. Measured with immunoSEQ multiplex PCR; TCRdb has only the in-frame clones, and not every one. The sample contains approximately 100,000 clones, nearly 85% of which appear only once. Material: peripheral blood. The receptors were gathered from a human donor in a cohort sampled during active or convalescent COVID-19.

J is TRBJ1-1 and V is TRBV14; 7 nucleotides align to TRBD1. Germline V gives CDR1 SGHDN, CDR2 FVKESK. The CDR3 totals 13 residues. J gave up 11 bases and V 1 base, and 7 bases lay outside the gene matches. CDR3 amino acids: CASSQGVTGDAFF. The DNA of the CDR3 is TGTGCCAGCAGCCAAGGGGTTACAGGGGACGCTTTCTTT.

The chain joins TRBV28 to TRBJ2-5; 8 bases match TRBD2. The CDR3 loop spans 17 amino acids. The trim removed 5 bases at V and 5 bases at J, leaving 16 bases unmatched. Germline V gives CDR1 MDHEN, CDR2 SYDVKM. The CDR3 reads CASSQTTPGGPRETQYF. CDR3 in DNA: TGTGCCAGCAGTCAAACTACCCCGGGGGGGCCGAGGGAGACCCAGTACTTC.

This sequence joins TRBV11-2 and TRBJ1-2, with TRBD1 matching 8 bases. Germline CDR1 and CDR2: SGHAT and FQNNGV. The length of the CDR3 is 17 residues. V lost 1 base, J lost 0 bases, and 7 bases stayed unmatched. The CDR3 coding sequence is TGTGCCAGCAGCTTAGCGGTGACAGGGGAACCTAACTATGGCTACACCTTC. Its protein product is CASSLAVTGEPNYGYTF.

V gene TRBV4-1 combines with J gene TRBJ2-2; a weak D match, TRBD2 (5 bases). The V and J ends lost 4 bases and 5 bases respectively, with 11 bases between them. Looked up from germline, CDR1 is MGHRA and CDR2 is YSYEKL. The CDR3 totals 14 residues. The CDR3 region has the DNA TGCGCCAGCAGCCCCCGGCCGGGGACCGGGGAGCTGTTTTTT. It yields the protein CASSPRPGTGELFF.

J is TRBJ2-7 and V is TRBV7-3; the D gene is possibly TRBD2 (5 bases). Per germline, CDR1 SGHTA and CDR2 FQGTGA. CDR3 size: 13 residues. Trimming took 1 base from V and 7 from J, leaving 11 bases between them. The CDR3 spells CASSLRGDGEQYF. In DNA, the CDR3 is TGTGCCAGCAGCTTAAGGGGAGACGGGGAGCAGTACTTC. The variable domain in full, with the rest retrieved from reference TRBV7-3 and TRBJ2-7, is GAGVSQTPSNKVTEKGKYVELRCDPISGHTALYWYRQSLGQGPEFLIYFQGTGAADDSGLPNDRFFAVRPEGSVSTLKIQRTERGDSAVYLCASSLRGDGEQYFGPGTRLTVT.

The chain recombines TRBV2 with TRBJ2-5; 7 positions match TRBD2. This CDR3 region has 13 residues. V lost 8 bases, J lost 5 bases, and 8 bases stayed unmatched. CDR1 SNHLY and CDR2 FYNNEI come from the germline V gene. The CDR3 is CASERGDRETQYF. For the CDR3, the DNA is TGTGCCAGCGAACGGGGGGACCGGGAGACCCAGTACTTC.

The chain combines TRBV3-1 (or the pseudogene TRBV3-2) with TRBJ2-5; 8 bases are shared with TRBD1. From germline, CDR1 is LGHDT and CDR2 YNNKEL (reference sequence). Trimming at V came to 4 bases and at J to 1 base, leaving 5 bases not matched to a gene. The CDR3 sequence is 15 residues long. In DNA form, the CDR3 reads TGTGCCAGCAGCCTTACCGGGACAGGCCAAGAGACCCAGTACTTC. Amino acids: CASSLTGTGQETQYF.

CDR3 region: CASSPRPNSPLHF. CDR3 DNA: TGTGCCAGCAGTCCCCGTCCTAATTCACCCCTCCACTTT. This rearrangement joins TRBV12-3 or TRBV12-4 to TRBJ1-6; D is unclear. The CDR3 runs 13 residues. Trimming shortened V by 5 bases and J by 6 bases, and 8 bases separated the two germline ends.

The chain uses TRBV28 and TRBJ1-1; D remains ambiguous. There are 15 residues in the CDR3. The V gene's germline CDR1 is MDHEN and CDR2 SYDVKM. V was cut by 5 bases and J by 1 base, with 14 bases left in between. The CDR3 nucleotides read TGTGCCAGCAGTCCCCCTAATGGGAGGAACACTGAAGCTTTCTTT. It yields the protein CASSPPNGRNTEAFF.

The chain carries TRBV4-1 and TRBJ1-2; perhaps TRBD1 as D (6 bases). CDR3 length: 16 residues. Trimming removed 2 bases at V and 4 bases at J, with 17 bases between. Germline V gene data show CDR1 as MGHRA and CDR2 as YSYEKL. CDR3 region: CASSQHTGLSFYGYTF. The CDR3 DNA follows: TGCGCCAGCAGCCAACATACAGGGCTTTCTTTCTATGGCTACACCTTC.

The genes are TRBV7-8 and TRBJ1-1; D is possibly TRBD1 (6 bases). This CDR3 contains 16 residues. V lost 6 bases and J lost 0, with 17 bases in between. CDR1 is SGHVS and CDR2 is FQNEAQ in the germline V gene. CDR3 sequence reads: CASSPFAGTMNTEAFF. The CDR3 bases are TGTGCCAGCAGTCCGTTTGCCGGGACAATGAACACTGAAGCTTTCTTT.

CDR3 nucleotides: TGCGCCAGCAGCTCACAGGGGGCCTCTGAAGCTTTCTTT. Residues: CASSSQGASEAFF. This chain links TRBV5-1 with TRBJ1-1; 9 bases line up with TRBD1. V trimming: 3 bases; J trimming: 6 bases; junction bases outside the gene matches: 3. This CDR3 contains 13 residues. CDR1 and CDR2 from the germline V gene are SGHRS and YFSETQ.

The chain employs TRBV4-2 and TRBJ2-5; 12 bases are shared with TRBD2. V was pared by 1 base and J by 5 bases, with 8 bases of the junction left unmatched. Per the germline V gene, CDR1 is LGHNA and CDR2 is YNFKEQ. This CDR3 comprises 17 residues. As DNA, the CDR3 is TGTGCCAGCAGCCAAGTTATACTAGCGGGGGGCCGGGAGACCCAGTACTTC. Protein sequence: CASSQVILAGGRETQYF.

This clone was found many times. The rearrangement joins TRBV9 to TRBJ2-2; 8 nucleotides line up with TRBD1. Germline loops: CDR1 SGDLS, CDR2 YYNGEE. Trimming took 4 bases from V and 4 from J; bases not matched to a gene: 6. The CDR3 sequence is 15 residues long. CDR3 residues: CASSPPGTGTGELFF. The CDR3 coding sequence is TGTGCCAGCAGCCCACCGGGGACAGGCACCGGGGAGCTGTTTTTT.

The chain joins TRBV10-1 to TRBJ1-5, with D unclear. V lost 6 bases, J lost 0 bases, and 9 bases lay in between. CDR3 length: 14 amino acids. Germline assignment: CDR1 WNHNN and CDR2 SYGVQD (reference sequence). CDR3 amino acids: CASRQSYSNQPQHF. In DNA, the CDR3 is TGCGCCAGCAGACAGTCGTATAGCAATCAGCCCCAGCATTTT.

The chain combines TRBV7-2 with TRBJ2-3; TRBD2 matches at 9 bases. Per germline, CDR1 SGHTA and CDR2 FQGNSA. CDR3 length: 14 amino acids. Trimming removed 5 bases from V and 3 bases from J; junction bases left unmatched: 3. The DNA for the CDR3 is TGTGCCAGCAGCCGGGGACTAGCTACAGATACGCAGTATTTT. This codes for CASSRGLATDTQYF.

The chain has TRBV19 and TRBJ1-1; D is unresolved. The CDR3 sequence is 11 residues long. CDR1 LNHDA and CDR2 SQIVND come from the germline V gene (reference sequence). V was shortened by 10 bases and J by 1 base, with 7 bases between the two germline ends. CDR3 nucleotide sequence: TGTGCCACTAGCGGGAACACTGAAGCTTTCTTT. This encodes CATSGNTEAFF.

This clone was recorded once. The rearrangement joins TRBV19 to TRBJ2-1; 7 bases are shared with TRBD1. Per the germline V gene, CDR1 is LNHDA and CDR2 is SQIVND (reference sequence). This CDR3 region has 16 residues. J gave up 2 bases and V 2 bases, and 6 bases lay outside the gene matches. CDR3 nucleotides: TGTGCCAGTAGTATAAGGGGGACAGACCCCTACAATGAGCAGTTCTTC. Translated: CASSIRGTDPYNEQFF. Supplemented by reference TRBV19 and TRBJ2-1, the full variable domain reads DGGITQSPKYLFRKEGQNVTLSCEQNLNHDAMYWYRQDPGQGLRLIYYSQIVNDFQKGDIAEGYSVSREKKESFPLTVTSAQKNPTAFYLCASSIRGTDPYNEQFFGPGTRLTVL.

The chain recombines TRBV7-2 with TRBJ2-2; 8 bases fit TRBD1. The CDR3 extends over 15 amino acids. Germline CDR1 SGHTA, CDR2 FQGNSA. The J segment lost 8 bases and the V segment lost 5 bases, leaving 10 bases of the junction unmatched. CDR3 nucleotide sequence: TGTGCCAGCAGCGCGCGGACAGGGCTAAGGGGGGAGCTGTTTTTT. As protein: CASSARTGLRGELFF.

This chain joins TRBV19 and TRBJ1-4, with 7 positions matching TRBD1. Germline V gives CDR1 LNHDA, CDR2 SQIVND (reference sequence). Unmatched junction bases numbered 6, after V lost 4 bases and J lost 1 base. The CDR3 length is 16 residues. The CDR3 sequence: CASSKNRGGTNEKLFF. CDR3 nucleotide sequence: TGTGCCAGTAGTAAGAACAGGGGCGGAACTAATGAAAAACTGTTTTTT.

The rearrangement joins TRBV3-1 (or the pseudogene TRBV3-2) to TRBJ1-2; D ambiguous. Trimming took off 7 bases at V and 4 bases at J, with 19 bases between the two ends. Looked up from germline, CDR1 is LGHDT and CDR2 is YNNKEL (reference sequence). The CDR3 has 15 residues. CDR3 DNA: TGTGCCAGCACCCACGAATACCTCGGGTCCTATGGCTACACCTTC. Its protein product is CASTHEYLGSYGYTF.

This clone has just a few counts. This chain connects TRBV7-9 to TRBJ2-2; TRBD1 matches at 10 bases. Germline-derived CDR1 and CDR2 are SEHNR and FQNEAQ (reference sequence). The CDR3 covers 15 residues. V lost 6 bases and J lost 4; bases outside the gene matches: 5. In DNA, the CDR3 is TGTGCCAGCAGACGACAGGGGGCCGGCACCGGGGAGCTGTTTTTT. It specifies CASRRQGAGTGELFF.

The chain links TRBV6-5 to TRBJ2-7, with D possibly TRBD1 on 5 matching bases. V was pared by 5 bases and J by 1 base, with 15 bases between. CDR1 and CDR2 from the germline V gene are MNHEY and SVGAGI. This CDR3 region has 15 residues. CDR3 amino acids: CASSLTQDSSYEQYF. DNA of the CDR3: TGTGCCAGCAGTCTAACGCAAGACAGTTCCTACGAGCAGTACTTC.

This chain connects TRBV5-1 to TRBJ2-3; weak D call: TRBD1 (6 bases). V was shortened by 5 bases and J by 4 bases, with 14 bases between the two germline ends. The CDR3 has 14 residues. Germline V gives CDR1 SGHRS, CDR2 YFSETQ. DNA for the CDR3: TGCGCCAGCAGATTTGCAGGGGTTCCAGATACGCAGTATTTT. Translation: CASRFAGVPDTQYF.

V is TRBV15 and J is TRBJ1-1, with D hard to call. The CDR3 totals 14 residues. Germline V gene data show CDR1 as LNHNV and CDR2 as YYDKDF (reference sequence). Trimming took off 0 bases at V and 2 bases at J, with 7 bases between the two ends. CDR3 sequence: CATSREKTNTEAFF. CDR3 nucleotides: TGTGCCACCAGCAGAGAGAAAACAAACACTGAAGCTTTCTTT.